The entry that follows covers one TCR beta chain sequence. The antigen remains unidentified. This entry comes from a study of T cell repertoires in cytomegalovirus infection. TCRdb redid the calling of the reads with MiXCR, one entry per CDR3 protein. The sample has approximately 200,000 distinct CDR3 sequences, roughly 22% seen once. V lost 5 bases and J 0 bases, leaving 10 bases between the germline ends. Germline CDR1 and CDR2: DFQATT and SNEGSKA (reference sequence). There are 13 residues in the CDR3. Points from the study as a whole: HLA-C-restricted TCR beta clonotypes specific for CMV led the ex vivo response.

The V call is TRBV20-1, the J call TRBJ1-1; possible D gene TRBD1, 5 bases. Sequencing was performed on CD8+ T cells from PBMCs. The clonotype comes from a human donor in good health (CMV status not recorded). Some clones in this sample may be carry-over from other donors' samples. DNA of the CDR3: TGCAGTGCTTCCGGGACGCTGAACACTGAAGCTTTCTTT. Its translation is CSASGTLNTEAFF.